This paragraph reports one T cell receptor (beta chain). Its antigen is still unknown. The record originates from a study of cytomegalovirus exposure and HLA in healthy donors. Study-level points and caveats: In an earlier analysis, productive rearrangement rates for most beta V segments clustered near 87% or 30%. Some TCR beta chains (about 180 of them) were listed as cytomegalovirus-associated. When a later analysis was performed, an Asian-associated ancestry cluster reportedly had fewer N-insertions than the 666-donor mean.

PCR was performed using 60 Vbeta and 13 Jbeta primers. TCRdb keeps only in-frame clones here, not all; method: immunoSEQ multiplex PCR. The table has around 210,000 clones, over 75% seen once. This clonotype was sampled from a woman in her twenties or thirties in good health and CMV-seronegative. The sample comprised PBMCs.

The CDR3, as DNA: TGTGCCAGCAGTGACCCCGGGACAGGGGAAGTCTATGGCTACACCTTC. Its protein product is CASSDPGTGEVYGYTF. The genes are TRBV6-1 and TRBJ1-2, with 10 bases aligning to TRBD1. Germline V gene data show CDR1 as MNHNS and CDR2 as SASEGT. CDR3 length: 16 residues. Trimming at V came to 3 bases and at J to 4 bases, leaving 8 bases not matched to a gene.